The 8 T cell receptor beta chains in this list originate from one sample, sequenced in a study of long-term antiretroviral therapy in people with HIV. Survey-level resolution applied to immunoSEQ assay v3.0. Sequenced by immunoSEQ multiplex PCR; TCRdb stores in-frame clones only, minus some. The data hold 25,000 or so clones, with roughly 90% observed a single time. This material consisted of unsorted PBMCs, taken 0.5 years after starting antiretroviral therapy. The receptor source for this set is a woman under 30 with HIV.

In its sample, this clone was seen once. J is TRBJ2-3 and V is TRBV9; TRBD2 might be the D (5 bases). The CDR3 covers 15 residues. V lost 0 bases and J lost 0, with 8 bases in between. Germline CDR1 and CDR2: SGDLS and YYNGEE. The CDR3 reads CASSVGGRSTDTQYF. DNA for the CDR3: TGTGCCAGCAGCGTAGGCGGGCGTAGCACAGATACGCAGTATTTT.

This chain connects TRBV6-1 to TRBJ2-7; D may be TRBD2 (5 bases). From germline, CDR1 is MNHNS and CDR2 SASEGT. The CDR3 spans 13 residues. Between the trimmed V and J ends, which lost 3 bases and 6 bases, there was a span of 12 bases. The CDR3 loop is CASSERETLEQYF. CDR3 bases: TGTGCCAGCAGTGAGAGGGAGACACTCGAGCAGTACTTC.

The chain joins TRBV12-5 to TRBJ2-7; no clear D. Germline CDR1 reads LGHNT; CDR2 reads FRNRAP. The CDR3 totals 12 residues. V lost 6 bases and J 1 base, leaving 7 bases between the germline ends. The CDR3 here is CASGRSSYEQYF. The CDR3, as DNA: TGTGCTAGTGGGCGCAGTTCCTACGAGCAGTACTTC.

CDR3 sequence: CASRGGTEAFF. The CDR3 bases are TGTGCCAGCAGAGGGGGTACTGAAGCTTTCTTT. This chain uses TRBV2 with TRBJ1-1; possible D gene TRBD1, 6 bases. CDR1 SNHLY and CDR2 FYNNEI come from the germline V gene. The CDR3 totals 11 residues. Trimming pared 6 bases from V and 5 bases from J, leaving 7 bases between.

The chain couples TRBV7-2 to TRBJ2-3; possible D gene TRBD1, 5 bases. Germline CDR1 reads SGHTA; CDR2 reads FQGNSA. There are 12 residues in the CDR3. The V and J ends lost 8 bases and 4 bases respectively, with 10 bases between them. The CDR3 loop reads CASRPQADTQYF. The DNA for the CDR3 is TGTGCCAGCCGCCCACAGGCAGATACGCAGTATTTT.

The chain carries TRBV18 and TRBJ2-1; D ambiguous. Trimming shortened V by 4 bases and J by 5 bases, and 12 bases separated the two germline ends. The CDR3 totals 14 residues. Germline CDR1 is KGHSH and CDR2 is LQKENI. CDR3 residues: CASSRLPQNNEQFF. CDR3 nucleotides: TGTGCCAGCTCACGCCTTCCACAAAACAATGAGCAGTTCTTC.

Here the CDR3 reads CAISIDFGANYGYTF. The CDR3 coding sequence is TGTGCCATCAGCATTGACTTTGGCGCTAACTATGGCTACACCTTC. The J gene is TRBJ1-2, the V gene TRBV10-3; D is uncertain. CDR1 ENHRY and CDR2 SYGVKD come from the germline V gene. Trimming removed 6 bases at V and 0 bases at J, with 14 bases between. CDR3 length: 15 residues.

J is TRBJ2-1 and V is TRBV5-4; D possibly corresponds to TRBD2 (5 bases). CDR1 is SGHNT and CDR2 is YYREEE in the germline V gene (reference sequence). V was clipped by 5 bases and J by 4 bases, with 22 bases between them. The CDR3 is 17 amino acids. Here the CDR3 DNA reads TGTGCCAGCAGGGAAGGCCGGATCAGGACGGGATACAATGAGCAGTTCTTC. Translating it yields CASREGRIRTGYNEQFF.